Sequencing of this T cell receptor beta chain was carried out in a study of CD8+CD57+ T cells in acquired aplastic anemia. Study findings and constraints: Almost 30 shared CD8+ CDR3s appeared highly expressed within patients' immunodominant clones.

Flow cytometry had shown expanded CD8+CD57+ cells in the patients chosen for sequencing. The use of genomic DNA as template underpinned the TCR beta VDJ and CDR3 profiling. TCRdb ran MiXCR on the reads and lists one entry per CDR3 protein. Here the sample spans approximately 190,000 distinct CDR3 sequences, 40% to 55% being singletons. This clonotype was counted ten times or more. What it binds is unknown. Sequences were obtained from sorted CD4+, CD8+, or CD8+CD57+ T cells (not recorded which) from PBMCs. This clonotype was obtained from a human donor with aplastic anemia.

The CDR3 bases are TGCGCCAGCACTACGCGGGGAGGGGAGACCCAGTACTTC. It encodes CASTTRGGETQYF. The genes are TRBV10-1 and TRBJ2-5; 7 bases fit TRBD2. The V gene end was trimmed by 7 bases and the J gene end by 5 bases; junction bases not matched to a gene: 7. There are 13 residues in the CDR3. The V gene's germline CDR1 is WNHNN and CDR2 SYGVQD (reference sequence).